The entry below describes one TCR beta chain. The antigen is undetermined. A much more abundant neighbour one base away suggests this may be a read error. Combining a sample-barcoded 5' primer with a J-beta primer mix, a second PCR ran for 7 to 11 cycles. One entry per CDR3 protein results from TCRdb running MiXCR on the 5' RACE reads. Altogether about 800,000 distinct CDR3 sequences are present, about half being singletons, with the ten largest covering about a sixth. The CDR3 is 13 residues long. Trimming removed 3 bases from V and 6 bases from J, with 15 bases in between. Germline V CDR1 and CDR2: SQVTM, ANQGSEA. This specimen belongs to a study of blood T cells in healthy people across ages. Regarding the study as a whole: Per-million-T-cell TCR beta diversity fell roughly linearly with age.

The origin of this receptor is an elderly man in good health. Sequenced sample: blood. This rearrangement joins TRBV29-1 to TRBJ2-7; TRBD1 might be the D (5 bases). CDR3 protein: CSVDTGQGFEQYF. DNA for the CDR3: TGCAGCGTTGATACAGGCCAGGGCTTCGAGCAGTACTTC.